This record concerns one T cell receptor (beta chain) sequence. A much larger clone sits a single nucleotide away, making a read error possible. The CDR3 runs 14 residues. V lost 5 bases to trimming and J lost 3 bases, with 10 bases between them. CDR1 is SGHDN, CDR2 FVKESK, per germline. The assay was immunoSEQ multiplex PCR, and TCRdb's table has in-frame clones only and misses some. The profile shows roughly 500,000 clones, roughly 83% of them singletons. This sample is part of a study of shared clonotypes between healthy human individuals. This TCR was recovered from a middle-aged woman in good health. Some clones in this sample may be carry-over from other donors' samples. The V and J genes are TRBV14 and TRBJ1-4; a weak D match, TRBD1 (5 bases). Source material: PBMCs. The CDR3 loop reads CASSTGGANEKLFF. In DNA form, the CDR3 reads TGTGCCAGCAGCACCGGGGGGGCTAATGAAAAACTGTTTTTT.